This TCR beta chain appears in the sequencing data of a study of blood T cell repertoires in COVID-19. Study background: Spain, Italy and the United States supplied samples that represented acute and convalescent COVID-19.

Per germline, CDR1 MDHEN and CDR2 SYDVKM. With 3 bases clipped from V and 8 bases from J, the junction kept 4 bases outside the gene matches. CDR3 length: 13 residues. The assay was immunoSEQ multiplex PCR, and TCRdb's table has in-frame clones only and misses some. Among about 160,000 clones, approximately 83% were seen once, and the ten largest hold roughly a tenth. There are many counts of this clone. The receptor was derived from an elderly woman with active or convalescent COVID-19. This rearrangement joins TRBV28 to TRBJ1-2; 9 nucleotides line up with TRBD1. The source material was peripheral blood. CDR3 in amino acids: CASSFGQGKGYTF. The DNA of the CDR3 is TGTGCCAGCAGTTTCGGACAGGGGAAGGGCTACACCTTC.